This passage covers 5 T cell receptor beta chains from one sample sequenced in a study of blood T cells in healthy people across ages. A second PCR of roughly 7 to 11 cycles used a sample-barcoded 5' primer and a J-beta primer mix. One entry per CDR3 protein, called by TCRdb with MiXCR from the 5' RACE reads. Of 1.5 million to 2 million distinct CDR3 sequences in the sample, just under 50% were seen once. The sequencing input was blood. The origin of the receptors is a woman aged 35 to 49 in good health.

The J gene is TRBJ2-1, the V gene TRBV7-2, with TRBD2 identical over 9 bases. The CDR3 has 18 amino acids. J lost 4 bases, V lost 1 base, and 11 bases had no gene match. Germline V gene lookup returns CDR1 SGHTA and CDR2 FQGNSA. The CDR3, as DNA: TGTGCCAGCAGCTTAGGGAGACTAGCGGTGGGTGGGTACAATGAGCAGTTCTTC. Amino acid sequence: CASSLGRLAVGGYNEQFF.

This clonotype was seen more than once but under ten times. V is TRBV12-3 or TRBV12-4 and J is TRBJ2-3; D unresolved. With 1 base removed from V and 0 bases from J, the gap between germline ends came to 8 bases. CDR3 length: 15 residues. CDR3 nucleotide sequence: TGTGCCAGCAGTTTAGTAGGCGAAAGCACAGATACGCAGTATTTT. This codes for CASSLVGESTDTQYF.

This clonotype was recorded a few times. The chain carries TRBV7-2 and TRBJ1-2, with D maybe TRBD1 (5 bases). Deletions cut 0 bases from V and 2 bases from J, with 7 bases between. Germline CDR1 and CDR2: SGHTA and FQGNSA. The CDR3 consists of 14 residues. CDR3 protein: CASSLAPGNYGYTF. The CDR3 DNA sequence: TGTGCCAGCAGCTTAGCTCCAGGGAACTATGGCTACACCTTC.

The rearrangement links TRBV6-6 to TRBJ2-3; D tentatively reads TRBD1 or TRBD2 (5 bases each). This CDR3 has 16 residues. CDR1 and CDR2 from the germline V gene are MNHNY and SVGAGI (reference sequence). The V and J ends lost 0 bases and 0 bases respectively, with 10 bases between them. The CDR3 region is CASSYSRGFSTDTQYF. DNA of the CDR3: TGTGCCAGCAGTTACTCTCGGGGCTTCAGCACAGATACGCAGTATTTT.

The table lists this clonotype with a few counts. The genes are TRBV20-1 and TRBJ1-2; D unclear. Trimming removed 5 bases from V and 0 bases from J, with 13 bases in between. The CDR3 totals 14 residues. Germline lookup yields CDR1 DFQATT and CDR2 SNEGSKA (reference sequence). The CDR3 DNA is TGCAGTGCTTGGGTAGGATCTTCTAACTATGGCTACACCTTC. It yields the protein CSAWVGSSNYGYTF.